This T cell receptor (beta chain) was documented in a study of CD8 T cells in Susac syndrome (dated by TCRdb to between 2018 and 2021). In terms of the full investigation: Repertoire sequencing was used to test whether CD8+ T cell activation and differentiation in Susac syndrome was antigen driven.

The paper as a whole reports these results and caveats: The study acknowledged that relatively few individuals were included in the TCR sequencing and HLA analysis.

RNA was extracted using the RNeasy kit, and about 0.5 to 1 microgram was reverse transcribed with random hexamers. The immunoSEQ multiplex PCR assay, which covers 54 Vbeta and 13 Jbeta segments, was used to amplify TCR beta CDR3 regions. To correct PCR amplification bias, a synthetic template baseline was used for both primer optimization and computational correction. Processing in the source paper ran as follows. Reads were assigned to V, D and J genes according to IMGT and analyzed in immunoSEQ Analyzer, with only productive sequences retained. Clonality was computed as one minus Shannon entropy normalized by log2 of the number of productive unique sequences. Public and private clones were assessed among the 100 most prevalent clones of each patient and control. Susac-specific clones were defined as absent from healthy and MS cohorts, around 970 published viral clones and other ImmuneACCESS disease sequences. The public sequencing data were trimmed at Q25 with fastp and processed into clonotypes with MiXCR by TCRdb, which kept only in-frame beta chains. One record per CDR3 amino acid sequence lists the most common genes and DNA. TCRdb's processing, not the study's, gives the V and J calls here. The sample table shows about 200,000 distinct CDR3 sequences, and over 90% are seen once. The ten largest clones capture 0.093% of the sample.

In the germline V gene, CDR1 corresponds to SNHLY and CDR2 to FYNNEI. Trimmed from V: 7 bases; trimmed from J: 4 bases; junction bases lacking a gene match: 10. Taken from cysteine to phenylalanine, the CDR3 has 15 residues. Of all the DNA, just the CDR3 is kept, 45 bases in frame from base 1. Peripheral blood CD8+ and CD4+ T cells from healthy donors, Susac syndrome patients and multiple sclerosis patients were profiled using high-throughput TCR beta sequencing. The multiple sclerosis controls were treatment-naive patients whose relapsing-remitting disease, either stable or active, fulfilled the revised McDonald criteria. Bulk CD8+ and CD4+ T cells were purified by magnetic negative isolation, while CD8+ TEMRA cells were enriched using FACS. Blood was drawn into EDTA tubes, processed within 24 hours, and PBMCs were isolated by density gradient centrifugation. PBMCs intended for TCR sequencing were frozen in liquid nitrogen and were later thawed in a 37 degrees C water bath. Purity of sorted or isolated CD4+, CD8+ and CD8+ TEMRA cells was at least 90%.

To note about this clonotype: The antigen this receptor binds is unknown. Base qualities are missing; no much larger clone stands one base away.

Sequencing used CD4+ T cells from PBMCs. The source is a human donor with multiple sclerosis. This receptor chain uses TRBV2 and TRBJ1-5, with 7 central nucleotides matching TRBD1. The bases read TGTGCCAGCAATTTACAACGACAGGGAAATCAGCCCCAGCATTTT. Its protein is CASNLQRQGNQPQHF.